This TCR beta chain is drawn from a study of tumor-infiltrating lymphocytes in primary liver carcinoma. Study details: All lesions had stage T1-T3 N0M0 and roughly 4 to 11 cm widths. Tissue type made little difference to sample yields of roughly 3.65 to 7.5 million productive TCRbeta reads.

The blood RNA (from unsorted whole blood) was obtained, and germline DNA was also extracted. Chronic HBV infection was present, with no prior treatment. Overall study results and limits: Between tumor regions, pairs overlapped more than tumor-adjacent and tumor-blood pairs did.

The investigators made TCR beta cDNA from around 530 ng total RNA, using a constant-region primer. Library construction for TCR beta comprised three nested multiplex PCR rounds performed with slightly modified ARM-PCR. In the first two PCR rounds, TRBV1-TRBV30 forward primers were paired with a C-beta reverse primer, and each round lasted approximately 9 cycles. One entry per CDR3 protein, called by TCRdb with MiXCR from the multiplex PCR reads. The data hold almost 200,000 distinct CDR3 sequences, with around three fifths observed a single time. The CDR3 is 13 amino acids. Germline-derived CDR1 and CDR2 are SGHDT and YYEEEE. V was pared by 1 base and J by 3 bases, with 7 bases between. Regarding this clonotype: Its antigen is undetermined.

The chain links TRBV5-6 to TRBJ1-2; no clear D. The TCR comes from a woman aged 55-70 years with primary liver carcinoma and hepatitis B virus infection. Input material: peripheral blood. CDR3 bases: TGTGCCAGCAGCTTGCGTCGGGACTATGGCTACACCTTC. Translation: CASSLRRDYGYTF.